This T cell receptor beta chain comes out of a study of CD8 T cells in ankylosing spondylitis. Findings of the study overall: The study identified a TCR beta motif of several highly homologous variants that appeared characteristic of ankylosing spondylitis blood. Reported data indicate significant enrichment of disease-linked clones within matched ankylosing spondylitis synovial fluid. Disease-linked clones bore a CD8+ phenotype, appearing relatively rarely in peripheral blood.

Concerning this clonotype itself: Its target is not known.

V lost 1 base, J lost 3 bases, and 9 bases lay in between. Germline V gene sequence: CDR1 LNHDA, CDR2 SQIVND (reference sequence). The CDR3 is 15 amino acids. Library preparation for TCR beta used quantitative 5'-RACE with molecular barcodes. TCRdb ran MiXCR on the 5' RACE reads and lists one entry per CDR3 protein. The repertoire holds fewer than 400,000 distinct CDR3 sequences, around 8% seen once, with more than 12% in the top ten. Sequenced material: blood, either unsorted or a sorted T cell fraction (not recorded which). The gene calls are TRBV19 and TRBJ2-2; D gene ambiguous. This TCR was sampled from a male donor with ankylosing spondylitis. This CDR3 reads CASSIGGLDTGELFF. CDR3 sequence (DNA): TGTGCCAGTAGTATAGGTGGATTGGACACCGGGGAGCTGTTTTTT.